This T cell receptor beta chain appears in the sequencing data of a study of CXCR3-negative and CXCR3-positive naive CD8 T cells. UMI-labeled TRB cDNA libraries were prepared by 5' RACE. With the 5' RACE reads reprocessed, TCRdb shows one record per CDR3 protein and no DNA. The sample totals 40,000 to 50,000 distinct CDR3 sequences. This CDR3 region has 13 residues. Germline V lookup: CDR1 SGHRS, CDR2 YFSETQ. The sample consisted of naive CXCR3- CD8+ T cells from blood. Subset meaning: CD45RO-CCR7+CD27+CD95- naive CD8+ T cells lacking CXCR3 (TNR3-). This receptor was identified in a human donor in good health. Some clones in this sample may be carry-over from other donors' samples. The genes are TRBV5-1 and TRBJ2-1; TCRdb picks TRBD2, but there is no DNA to check that call. CDR3 region: CASSGVRNNEQLF.